A selection of T cell receptor beta chains follows, all from one sample in a study of glioma-infiltrating T cells. TCRdb called the multiplex PCR reads again in MiXCR, with one record for every CDR3 protein. Of roughly 200,000 distinct CDR3 sequences listed, more than 25% were seen once; the top ten hold 20% to 25%. Specimen: glioma tissue, nonneoplastic brain tissue, or PBMCs (not recorded which). Receptors were obtained from a human donor with low-grade glioma or glioblastoma, undergoing nonglioma brain surgery, or in good health (not recorded which). CDR3s leave out the opening cysteine and the closing phenylalanine or tryptophan. Fields, in order: J gene, CDR3 length, V gene, CDR3 protein.

j_call: TRBJ2-1; cdr3_length: 14; v_call: TRBV15; cdr3_aa: ATSSQRKRCYNEQF
j_call: TRBJ1-1; cdr3_length: 12; v_call: TRBV3-1; cdr3_aa: ASSQERPGDEAF
j_call: TRBJ2-3; cdr3_length: 11; v_call: TRBV7-3; cdr3_aa: ASSPGVTDTQY
j_call: TRBJ1-5; cdr3_length: 13; v_call: TRBV4-2; cdr3_aa: ASSHRDRSNQPQH
j_call: TRBJ1-6; cdr3_length: 13; v_call: TRBV20-1; cdr3_aa: SARDRLGGISPLH
j_call: TRBJ1-3; cdr3_length: 12; v_call: TRBV20-1; cdr3_aa: SARVAVDGNTIY
j_call: TRBJ2-3; cdr3_length: 15; v_call: TRBV27; cdr3_aa: ASSTILAGGGTDTQY
j_call: TRBJ2-6; cdr3_length: 10; v_call: TRBV5-8; cdr3_aa: ASSLVVNVLT
j_call: TRBJ2-1; cdr3_length: 11; v_call: TRBV11-3; cdr3_aa: ASSPAKYNEQF
j_call: TRBJ1-2; cdr3_length: 11; v_call: TRBV10-3; cdr3_aa: AISVDRNYGYT
j_call: TRBJ2-2; cdr3_length: 12; v_call: TRBV11-2; cdr3_aa: ASSLNGGPGELF
j_call: TRBJ2-3; cdr3_length: 12; v_call: TRBV6-5; cdr3_aa: ASSYTRDRDTQY
j_call: TRBJ1-5; cdr3_length: 13; v_call: TRBV27; cdr3_aa: ASIAQQVSNQPQH
j_call: TRBJ2-7; cdr3_length: 13; v_call: TRBV11-2; cdr3_aa: ASSLGAGTAYEQY
j_call: TRBJ2-3; cdr3_length: 10; v_call: TRBV28; cdr3_aa: ASSLSTDTQY
j_call: TRBJ2-3; cdr3_length: 13; v_call: TRBV20-1; cdr3_aa: SAPQGTGFPDTQY
j_call: TRBJ2-7; cdr3_length: 9; v_call: TRBV20-1; cdr3_aa: SPGEPYEQY
j_call: TRBJ2-1; cdr3_length: 14; v_call: TRBV4-2; cdr3_aa: ASSQGLAGGLGEQF
j_call: TRBJ2-3; cdr3_length: 13; v_call: TRBV20-1; cdr3_aa: SGLAGLASTDTQY
j_call: TRBJ2-1; cdr3_length: 11; v_call: TRBV6-1; cdr3_aa: ASNPPDWNEQF
j_call: TRBJ1-1; cdr3_length: 10; v_call: TRBV20-1; cdr3_aa: RGGFLDTKAF
j_call: TRBJ1-2; cdr3_length: 13; v_call: TRBV10-3; cdr3_aa: AISESIGGKDGYT